This TCR beta chain was captured by sequencing in a study of CD8+ T cells in alopecia areata. Findings and limits, study-wide: More clonal than normal scalp was lesional scalp, particularly alopecia totalis/universalis. Scalp repertoires also include resident alphabeta T cells from normal skin.

As the sequencing template, cDNA was produced by extracting RNA and reverse transcribing it. Assay: immunoSEQ multiplex PCR; the TCRdb copy retains only in-frame clones and omits some. The sample has about 120,000 clones, less than 70% seen once. Germline CDR1 and CDR2: LNHDA and SQIVND (reference sequence). The CDR3 contains 12 residues. V dropped 8 bases and J dropped 1 base, with 6 bases sitting between them. Researchers picked out CD4+ and CD8+ T cells from PBMCs by sorting. As concerns this clone: Its antigen is undetermined.

The J gene is TRBJ1-5, the V gene TRBV19; a weak D match, TRBD1 (5 bases). The sequence was collected from a human donor in good health. The sample consisted of CD4+ T cells sorted from blood. The CDR3 nucleotides read TGTGCCAGTCGGGGGAGCAATCAGCCCCAGCATTTT. Protein product: CASRGSNQPQHF.